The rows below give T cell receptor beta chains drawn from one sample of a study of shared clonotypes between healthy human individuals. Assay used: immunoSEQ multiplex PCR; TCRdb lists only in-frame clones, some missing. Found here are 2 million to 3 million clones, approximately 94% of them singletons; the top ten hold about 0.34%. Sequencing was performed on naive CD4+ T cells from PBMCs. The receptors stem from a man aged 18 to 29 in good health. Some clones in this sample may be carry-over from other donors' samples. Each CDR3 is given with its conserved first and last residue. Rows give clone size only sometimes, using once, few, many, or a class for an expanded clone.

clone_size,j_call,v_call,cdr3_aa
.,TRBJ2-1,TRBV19,CASSRAGLAGNEQFF
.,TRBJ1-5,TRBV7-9,CASSLDRANQPQHF
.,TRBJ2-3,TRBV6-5,CASSIGTGRTDTQYF
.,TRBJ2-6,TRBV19,CASSTSGNSGANVLTF
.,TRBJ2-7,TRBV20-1,CSAPVAYEQYF
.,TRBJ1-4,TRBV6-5,CASSYNRGRGEKLFF
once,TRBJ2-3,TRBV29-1,CSVVGVSLRSTDTQYF
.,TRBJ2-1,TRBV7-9,CASSPGLASRNEQFF
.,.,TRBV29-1,CSYVQGQPSYEQYF
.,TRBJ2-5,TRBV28,CASSPIRGTSGLLETQYF
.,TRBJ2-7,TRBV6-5,CASSKRDFSYEQYF
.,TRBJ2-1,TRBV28,CASRNEGNNEQFF
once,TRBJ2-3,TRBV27,CASSYPSGQGAFDTQYF
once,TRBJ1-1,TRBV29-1,CSVERGGGGTEAFF
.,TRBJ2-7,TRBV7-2,CASSLVVGGLYEQYF
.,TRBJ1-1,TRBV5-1,CASSFGGADTEAFF
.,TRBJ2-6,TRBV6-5,CASADTYSRANVLTF
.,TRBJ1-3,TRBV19,CASSTGTVGRNTIYF
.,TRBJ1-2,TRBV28,CASSQTGVPPYGYTF
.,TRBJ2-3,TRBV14,CASSQGTRGGDTQYF
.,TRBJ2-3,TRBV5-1,CASSFPTGTGDSDTQYF
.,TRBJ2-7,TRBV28,CASTPEGSGIYEQYF
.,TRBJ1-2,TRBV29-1,CSEWDRNYGYTF
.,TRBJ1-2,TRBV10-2,CASSESSYGYTF
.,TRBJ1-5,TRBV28,CASSWVQGSQPQHF
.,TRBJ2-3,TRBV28,CASSLGGTDTQYF
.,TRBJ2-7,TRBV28,CASRGQGSAYEQYF
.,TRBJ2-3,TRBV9,CASSTDTDTQYF
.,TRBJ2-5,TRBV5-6,CASSLGDLAQYF
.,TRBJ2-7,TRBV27,CASRATTYEQYF
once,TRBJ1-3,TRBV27,CASRPTQGFGYTIYF
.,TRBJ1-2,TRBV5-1,CASSLGQDGGLGYTF
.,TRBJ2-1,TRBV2,CASSELGQSYNEQFF
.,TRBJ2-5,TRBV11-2,CASSPIQGFGETQYF
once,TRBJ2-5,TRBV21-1,CASSTTPNREQETQYF
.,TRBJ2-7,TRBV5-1,CASSSGFGGGGSYEQYF
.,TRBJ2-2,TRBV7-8,CASSSGGAGTGELFF
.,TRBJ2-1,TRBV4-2,CASSQEAGFSGTRYNEQFF
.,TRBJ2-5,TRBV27,CASSTGTGGETQYF
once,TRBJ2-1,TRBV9,CASSVDRWAEQFF
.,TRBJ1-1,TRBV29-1,CSVKTGSNTEAFF